This record covers a single T cell receptor beta chain. Its specificity is unknown. This sample is part of a study of cytomegalovirus exposure and HLA in healthy donors. Study conclusions and caveats: Most TCRs appeared rarely, but some public TCRs recurred in many donors.

PCR involved 60 Vbeta and 13 Jbeta primers. The protocol was immunoSEQ multiplex PCR, while the TCRdb copy is restricted to in-frame clones and leaves out a portion. The sample has more than 140,000 clones, 75% to 80% seen once. The junction had 8 bases not matched to a gene; V was cut back by 3 bases and J by 5 bases. CDR3 length equals 15 residues. The germline V gene has CDR1 ENHRY and CDR2 SYGVKD. Material: PBMCs. The clonotype comes from a male donor in good health and CMV-seronegative. The chain recombines TRBV10-3 with TRBJ2-5; 8 bases agree with TRBD2. CDR3 DNA sequence: TGTGCCATCAGTGAAAGCGGGGGCATGGGGGAGACCCAGTACTTC. Translating gives CAISESGGMGETQYF.